This entry lists 2 T cell receptor beta chains sequenced from one sample in a study of cytomegalovirus exposure and HLA in healthy donors (dated by TCRdb to 2016 to 2017). Libraries came from the immunoSEQ multiplex PCR assay. The multiplex PCR relied on a mix of 60 forward primers for TCR Vbeta segments and 13 reverse primers for TCR Jbeta segments. TCRdb stores this immuneACCESS table with in-frame sequences only. Part of the clones is absent; in the studies checked, under half of the shortfall reflects unresolved V genes, and no reason is known for the rest. This sample is represented by about 160,000 clones; 80% to 85% of them were singletons. The ten biggest clones cover around 0.37% of the sample. Sequenced sample: PBMCs. These receptors came from a boy aged 2 to 10 in good health and CMV-seronegative.

The chain recombines TRBV5-1 with TRBJ1-1; a weak D match, TRBD1 (5 bases). The CDR3 loop spans 14 amino acids. Germline assignment: CDR1 SGHRS and CDR2 YFSETQ. V lost 4 bases, J lost 1 base, and 11 bases lay in between. CDR3 amino acids: CASSLAGQNTEAFF. The CDR3 DNA is TGCGCCAGCAGCCTGGCAGGACAGAACACTGAAGCTTTCTTT.

The chain has TRBV11-3 and TRBJ1-1; D ambiguous. The CDR3 consists of 13 residues. Trimming shortened V by 2 bases and J by 1 base, and 5 bases separated the two germline ends. The germline V gene has CDR1 SGHNT and CDR2 YENEEA. This CDR3 is CASSLRGNTEAFF. CDR3 nucleotides: TGTGCCAGCAGCTTAAGAGGGAACACTGAAGCTTTCTTT. Variable domain in full (rest from reference TRBV11-3 and TRBJ1-1): EAGVVQSPRYKIIEKKQPVAFWCNPISGHNTLYWYLQNLGQGPELLIRYENEEAVDDSQLPKDRFSAERLKGVDSTLKIQPAELGDSAVYLCASSLRGNTEAFFGQGTRLTVV.